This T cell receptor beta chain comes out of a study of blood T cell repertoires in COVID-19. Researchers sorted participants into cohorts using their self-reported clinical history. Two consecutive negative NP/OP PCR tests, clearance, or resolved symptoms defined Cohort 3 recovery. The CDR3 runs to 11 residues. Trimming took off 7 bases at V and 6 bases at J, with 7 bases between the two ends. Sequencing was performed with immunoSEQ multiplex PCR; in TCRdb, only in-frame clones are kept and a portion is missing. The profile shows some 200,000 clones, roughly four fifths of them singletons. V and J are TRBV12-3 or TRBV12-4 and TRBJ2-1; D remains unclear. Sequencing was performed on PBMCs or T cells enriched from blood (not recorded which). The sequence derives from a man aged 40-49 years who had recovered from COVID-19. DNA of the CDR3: TGTGCCAGCACTCTATTCAATGAGCAGTTCTTC. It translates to CASTLFNEQFF.